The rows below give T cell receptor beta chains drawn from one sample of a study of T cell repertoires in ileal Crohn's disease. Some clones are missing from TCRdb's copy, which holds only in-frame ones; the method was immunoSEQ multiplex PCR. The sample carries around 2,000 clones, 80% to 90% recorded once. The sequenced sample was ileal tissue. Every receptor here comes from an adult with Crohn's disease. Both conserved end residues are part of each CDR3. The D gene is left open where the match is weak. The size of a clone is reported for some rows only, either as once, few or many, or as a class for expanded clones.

cdr3_aa: CASRSTGTGEDTQYF; clone_size: .; v_call: TRBV28; j_call: TRBJ2-3; d_call: TRBD1
cdr3_aa: CASSPIGSPEVSGNTIYF; clone_size: .; v_call: TRBV11-3; j_call: TRBJ1-3; d_call: .
cdr3_aa: CASSVGLAGINTGELFF; clone_size: .; v_call: TRBV7-2; j_call: TRBJ2-2; d_call: TRBD2
cdr3_aa: CASSPIPTGHEKLFF; clone_size: .; v_call: TRBV27; j_call: TRBJ1-4; d_call: .
cdr3_aa: CATSMSTGELFF; clone_size: .; v_call: TRBV7-2; j_call: TRBJ2-2; d_call: .
cdr3_aa: CAISDRTSGAGELFF; clone_size: once; v_call: TRBV10-3; j_call: TRBJ2-2; d_call: TRBD2
cdr3_aa: CASSLGQYVADTQYF; clone_size: .; v_call: TRBV5-1; j_call: TRBJ2-3; d_call: .
cdr3_aa: CASSPSGTGGSYGYTF; clone_size: .; v_call: TRBV7-2; j_call: TRBJ1-2; d_call: TRBD1
cdr3_aa: CASSKDRGNYGYTF; clone_size: once; v_call: TRBV6-5; j_call: TRBJ1-2; d_call: TRBD1
cdr3_aa: CASSLVPQGNNNSPLHF; clone_size: .; v_call: TRBV5-1; j_call: TRBJ1-6; d_call: TRBD1
cdr3_aa: CASSLDPSSYEQYF; clone_size: .; v_call: TRBV7-6; j_call: TRBJ2-7; d_call: .
cdr3_aa: CASSYSGTTNTGELFF; clone_size: .; v_call: TRBV6-5; j_call: TRBJ2-2; d_call: .
cdr3_aa: CASGGAGLGELFF; clone_size: once; v_call: TRBV19; j_call: TRBJ2-2; d_call: .
cdr3_aa: CASSLESQGGEQYF; clone_size: .; v_call: TRBV7-9; j_call: TRBJ2-7; d_call: .
cdr3_aa: CASSLGTGNTGELFF; clone_size: few; v_call: TRBV5-1; j_call: TRBJ2-2; d_call: TRBD1
cdr3_aa: CASERTGGHTEAFF; clone_size: .; v_call: TRBV6-5; j_call: TRBJ1-1; d_call: TRBD1
cdr3_aa: CATSRDIGGQGEKLFF; clone_size: .; v_call: TRBV15; j_call: TRBJ1-4; d_call: .
cdr3_aa: CAWGGSPLHF; clone_size: .; v_call: TRBV30; j_call: TRBJ1-6; d_call: .
cdr3_aa: CASSQGGTSGRNEQFF; clone_size: .; v_call: TRBV4-2; j_call: TRBJ2-1; d_call: TRBD2
cdr3_aa: CASSPAPGRGYTF; clone_size: .; v_call: TRBV7-2; j_call: TRBJ1-2; d_call: .
cdr3_aa: CASSREAGNTIYF; clone_size: .; v_call: TRBV6-5; j_call: TRBJ1-3; d_call: .
cdr3_aa: CASSSNRVDEQFF; clone_size: few; v_call: TRBV6-1; j_call: TRBJ2-1; d_call: .
cdr3_aa: CASSRGDNQPQHF; clone_size: .; v_call: TRBV2; j_call: TRBJ1-5; d_call: .
cdr3_aa: CASSGWGNNEKLFF; clone_size: .; v_call: TRBV2; j_call: TRBJ1-4; d_call: .
cdr3_aa: CASSPGAYGYTF; clone_size: .; v_call: TRBV19; j_call: TRBJ1-2; d_call: .
cdr3_aa: CASSLATDSRTETQYF; clone_size: few; v_call: TRBV7-9; j_call: TRBJ2-5; d_call: .
cdr3_aa: CASSATGFVNEQFF; clone_size: .; v_call: TRBV11-3; j_call: TRBJ2-1; d_call: .
cdr3_aa: CASRRDGLINEQFF; clone_size: once; v_call: TRBV19; j_call: TRBJ2-1; d_call: .
cdr3_aa: CASTTSGTREAFF; clone_size: .; v_call: TRBV6-6; j_call: TRBJ1-1; d_call: .